The clone carrying this T cell receptor beta chain showed up just a few times. The entry originates in a study of T-cell reconstitution after alpha-beta-depleted transplantation in children. A library of TCRbeta sequences, prepared with unique molecular identifiers, was generated. From the PCR reads, TCRdb called clonotypes with MiXCR, one entry per CDR3 protein. This sample yields almost 600,000 distinct CDR3 sequences, of which over 20% are seen a single time; less than 40% belongs to the top ten. Germline V gene lookup returns CDR1 SQVTM and CDR2 ANQGSEA. V dropped 3 bases and J dropped 6 bases, with 12 bases sitting between them. The CDR3 has 13 amino acids.

The material was PBMCs, obtained before TCRalphabeta/CD19-depleted stem cell transplant. The chain recombines TRBV29-1 with TRBJ2-1, with D tentatively TRBD1 (6 bases). This receptor was identified in a boy in the first two years of life with Wiskott-Aldrich syndrome, due to receive a stem cell transplant. The CDR3 is CSVDPGHLNEQFF. CDR3 sequence (DNA): TGCAGCGTTGATCCGGGACACCTCAATGAGCAGTTCTTC.